This record covers a single T cell receptor (beta chain). Its matching antigen is unknown. The record originates from a study of OX40 agonist ivuxolimab in advanced cancers. Study-wide results and caveats: Partly responding patients at 0.1-3.0 mg/kg showed some of the smallest clonal expansion. In the 0.1 to 3.0 mg/kg range, CD4+ and CD8+ blood T cells had expanded clonally by week 6.

The repertoire was sequenced with immunoSEQ multiplex PCR; TCRdb's copy has only in-frame clones and lacks some. The table includes some 64,000 clones, approximately 82% detected once. Germline V CDR1 and CDR2: MNHEY, SMNVEV (reference sequence). Trimming left V 6 bases short and J 0 bases short, with 18 bases between. This CDR3 region has 17 residues. This material consisted of CD4+ or CD8+ T cells sorted from blood, taken in a trial of the OX40 agonist ivuxolimab. The sequence was collected from an adult with an advanced solid tumor such as melanoma, head and neck, liver or kidney cancer. J is TRBJ2-1 and V is TRBV27, with D hard to call. CDR3: CASSHGWGQSSYNEQFF. The CDR3 region has the DNA TGTGCCAGCAGCCATGGTTGGGGTCAGAGCTCCTACAATGAGCAGTTCTTC.